The T cell receptor (beta chain) described here comes from a study of blood T cell repertoires in COVID-19. Study at large: COVID-19 samples, acute and convalescent, were from the United States, Italy and Spain. PBMCs, B-cell-depleted T cells, or T cells were the source of the cDNA or gDNA that made up the material.

Only in-frame clones appear in the TCRdb table, and some are missing; sequencing was by immunoSEQ multiplex PCR. This sample has about 170,000 clones, with around 90% found just once. Per the germline V gene, CDR1 is LNHNV and CDR2 is YYDKDF (reference sequence). This CDR3 spans 14 amino acids. A note on this clone: Its ends do not fully match the called genes, so a read error is possible.

The rearrangement links TRBV15 to TRBJ1-4; 7 nucleotides line up with TRBD1. The sequence derives from a man aged 18 to 30 with COVID-19, enrolled during active disease. The sequenced material came from peripheral blood. The CDR3 bases are TGTGCCACCAGCGGGGGACAGCGGAATGAAAAACTGCTTTTT. Amino acid sequence: CATSGGQRNEKLLF.